Only one count was recorded for the clone carrying this T cell receptor beta chain. This record comes from a study of blood T cell repertoires in COVID-19. Per the original data handling: Estimation of nucleated cell counts was performed using reference gene primer amplification. Using immunoSEQ multiplex PCR, the repertoire was profiled, and TCRdb retains in-frame clones only, with some absent. V and J calls plus clone size are reproduced from that table; the DNA served to infer D and trimming. The table records roughly 110,000 clones, roughly 81% of them present only once. The CDR3 totals 14 residues. V was cut by 2 bases and J by 5 bases, with 11 bases left in between. Germline V gene lookup returns CDR1 SGHNT and CDR2 YYREEE (reference sequence).

The sequencing sample was made of peripheral blood. The clonotype originates from a human donor in a cohort sampled during active COVID-19. J is TRBJ2-1 and V is TRBV5-4; D perhaps matches TRBD1 (6 bases). Here the CDR3 reads CASSLPQGDNEQFF. Here the CDR3 DNA reads TGTGCCAGCAGCTTACCACAGGGTGACAATGAGCAGTTCTTC.